The 31 T cell receptor beta chains presented below share a single source sample, sequenced in a study of cytomegalovirus exposure and HLA in healthy donors. Primers included in the PCR were 60 Vbeta and 13 Jbeta primers. Here immunoSEQ multiplex PCR was the method, and the copy in TCRdb shows in-frame clones only, minus some. The table includes about 96,000 clones, around 74% detected once. The sequenced sample was PBMCs. These receptors all stem from a man between 45 and 60 years old in good health and CMV-seropositive.

The rearrangement links TRBV5-8 to TRBJ1-4; D is unclear. Germline-derived CDR1 and CDR2 are SGHTS and YDEGEE. This CDR3 has 13 residues. The ends were cut back, 0 bases at V and 7 bases at J, with 7 bases in the middle. Here the CDR3 reads CASSLGPREKLFF. The CDR3 bases are TGTGCCAGCAGCTTGGGCCCGCGTGAAAAACTGTTTTTT.

This CDR3 is CASSWGSSGGTDTQYF. For the CDR3, the DNA is TGTGCCAGCAGCTGGGGGTCTAGCGGGGGCACAGATACGCAGTATTTT. The chain links TRBV5-5 to TRBJ2-3; 9 bases are shared with TRBD2. This CDR3 has 16 residues. Trimming at V came to 3 bases and at J to 1 base, leaving 6 bases not matched to a gene. In germline, CDR1 is SGHKS, CDR2 YYEKEE (reference sequence).

This clone came up a few times. V usage is TRBV28 and J usage is TRBJ1-2; tentatively, D is TRBD1 (6 bases). V was shortened by 5 bases and J by 4 bases, with 11 bases between the two germline ends. The CDR3 is 13 amino acids. The germline V gene has CDR1 MDHEN and CDR2 SYDVKM. CDR3 DNA: TGTGCCAGCAGTCTGGACAGCGCCTATGGCTACACCTTC. Translating it yields CASSLDSAYGYTF.

The rearrangement links TRBV19 to TRBJ1-1, with TRBD1 as a possible D gene (5 bases). This CDR3 contains 12 residues. Germline V gene data show CDR1 as LNHDA and CDR2 as SQIVND (reference sequence). Trimming left V 9 bases short and J 5 bases short, with 13 bases between. Written as DNA, the CDR3 is TGTGCCAGCGGACAAGCGGGAACTGAAGCTTTCTTT. Protein product: CASGQAGTEAFF.

The chain combines TRBV2 with TRBJ1-1; D unclear. Trimming took 2 bases from V and 2 from J, leaving 9 bases between them. The CDR3 consists of 14 residues. The germline V gene has CDR1 SNHLY and CDR2 FYNNEI. The CDR3 DNA follows: TGTGCCAGCAGTGAACGCACTCATAACACTGAAGCTTTCTTT. Its translation: CASSERTHNTEAFF. Complete variable domain (other parts from reference TRBV2 and TRBJ1-1): EPEVTQTPSHQVTQMGQEVILRCVPISNHLYFYWYRQILGQKVEFLVSFYNNEISEKSEIFDDQFSVERPDGSNFTLKIRSTKLEDSAMYFCASSERTHNTEAFFGQGTRLTVV.

The rearrangement joins TRBV19 to TRBJ1-4; the match to TRBD1 covers 9 bases. In germline, CDR1 is LNHDA, CDR2 SQIVND (reference sequence). CDR3 length: 16 residues. V was pared by 5 bases and J by 6 bases, with 10 bases of the junction left unmatched. DNA of the CDR3: TGTGCCAGTAGTCCTCAACCGGGACAGGGACATGAAAAACTGTTTTTT. Amino acid sequence: CASSPQPGQGHEKLFF. Looking up the rest from reference TRBV19 and TRBJ1-4 gives the full variable domain: DGGITQSPKYLFRKEGQNVTLSCEQNLNHDAMYWYRQDPGQGLRLIYYSQIVNDFQKGDIAEGYSVSREKKESFPLTVTSAQKNPTAFYLCASSPQPGQGHEKLFFGSGTQLSVL.

This sequence joins TRBV5-1 and TRBJ2-5, with 7 bases identical to TRBD1. Germline values: CDR1 SGHRS, CDR2 YFSETQ. The CDR3 consists of 14 residues. The ends lost 3 bases at V and 0 bases at J; junction bases unmatched: 2. CDR3 loop: CASSSGQDQETQYF. The CDR3 DNA is TGCGCCAGCAGCTCCGGACAGGACCAAGAGACCCAGTACTTC.

This clone was observed once. The chain recombines TRBV27 with TRBJ2-7; 8 bases align to TRBD1. CDR1 and CDR2 (germline): MNHEY, SMNVEV (reference sequence). With 7 bases clipped from V and 6 bases from J, the junction kept 14 bases outside the gene matches. This CDR3 comprises 15 residues. This chain's CDR3 is CASTDPGQGNFEQYF. As DNA, the CDR3 is TGTGCCAGCACCGACCCCGGACAGGGAAATTTCGAGCAGTACTTC.

This chain uses TRBV30 with TRBJ1-6; 7 positions match TRBD1. The CDR3 is 14 residues long. V shed 3 bases, J shed 9 bases, and the junction held 8 bases outside the gene matches. CDR1 and CDR2 (germline): GTSNPN, SVGIG (reference sequence). The CDR3: CAWSPGQSGSPLHF. The CDR3 DNA reads TGTGCCTGGAGCCCGGGACAGTCGGGTTCACCCCTCCACTTT. Full variable domain (rest looked up from reference TRBV30 and TRBJ1-6): SQTIHQWPATLVQPVGSPLSLECTVEGTSNPNLYWYRQAAGRGLQLLFYSVGIGQISSEVPQNLSASRPQDRQFILSSKKLLLSDSGFYLCAWSPGQSGSPLHFGNGTRLTVT.

This sequence joins TRBV7-2 and TRBJ1-3; 7 nucleotides match TRBD1. The ends lost 4 bases at V and 0 bases at J; junction bases unmatched: 9. This CDR3 is built from 17 residues. The germline V gene has CDR1 SGHTA and CDR2 FQGNSA. In DNA form, the CDR3 reads TGTGCCAGCAGCTCCCTAGGGACAGCCAACTCTGGAAACACCATATATTTT. Protein sequence: CASSSLGTANSGNTIYF.

This chain links TRBV27 with TRBJ2-1; D possibly corresponds to TRBD1 (6 bases). This CDR3 region has 11 residues. Between the trimmed V and J ends, which lost 5 bases and 13 bases, there was a span of 12 bases. The germline V gene has CDR1 MNHEY and CDR2 SMNVEV (reference sequence). CDR3 coding DNA: TGTGCCAGCAGTCCCGGGACAACACAGTTCTTC. Its protein is CASSPGTTQFF.

This clone was detected a few times. V and J are TRBV5-4 and TRBJ2-3; D gene uncertain. Looked up from germline, CDR1 is SGHNT and CDR2 is YYREEE (reference sequence). The V gene lost 0 bases and the J gene lost 2 bases, with 13 bases spanning the gap. There are 16 residues in the CDR3. The CDR3 DNA is TGTGCCAGCAGCTTGGATGTGGCCCCCCCCACAGATACGCAGTATTTT. Translation gives CASSLDVAPPTDTQYF. Supplemented by reference TRBV5-4 and TRBJ2-3, the full variable domain reads ETGVTQSPTHLIKTRGQQVTLRCSSQSGHNTVSWYQQALGQGPQFIFQYYREEENGRGNFPPRFSGLQFPNYSSELNVNALELDDSALYLCASSLDVAPPTDTQYFGPGTRLTVL.

V usage is TRBV4-3 and J usage is TRBJ1-5; no firm D call. CDR3 length: 16 amino acids. V lost 0 bases and J 2 bases, leaving 11 bases between the germline ends. The germline V gene encodes CDR1 LGHNA and CDR2 YSLEER. The CDR3 spells CASSQDRGLGNQPQHF. The CDR3 bases are TGCGCCAGCAGCCAAGATAGAGGGTTGGGCAATCAGCCCCAGCATTTT.

The J gene is TRBJ1-2, the V gene TRBV6-1; 7 bases map to TRBD1. Germline V gene lookup returns CDR1 MNHNS and CDR2 SASEGT. The CDR3 is made up of 14 amino acids. The junction had 12 bases not matched to a gene; V was cut back by 6 bases and J by 8 bases. In nucleotides, the CDR3 is TGTGCCAGCAGCTCAGGGGGAACACTATACGGCTACACCTTC. It yields the protein CASSSGGTLYGYTF.

This chain connects TRBV6-5 to TRBJ1-1, with 7 bases aligning to TRBD1. V lost 5 bases and J lost 1; bases outside the gene matches: 4. The germline V gene has CDR1 MNHEY and CDR2 SVGAGI. The CDR3 sequence is 14 residues long. The CDR3 coding sequence is TGTGCCAGCAGTACTCGACAGGGGAACACTGAAGCTTTCTTT. It yields the protein CASSTRQGNTEAFF.

V and J are TRBV18 and TRBJ1-1; D unresolved. Trimming pared 4 bases from V and 4 bases from J, leaving 10 bases between. CDR3 length equals 13 residues. Germline assignment: CDR1 KGHSH and CDR2 LQKENI. Here the CDR3 reads CASSQTEGTEAFF. In DNA form, the CDR3 reads TGTGCCAGCTCACAAACAGAGGGCACTGAAGCTTTCTTT.

The chain has TRBV28 and TRBJ1-1; D uncertain. The CDR3 is 13 residues long. Germline V gives CDR1 MDHEN, CDR2 SYDVKM. Between the trimmed V and J ends, which lost 3 bases and 6 bases, there was a span of 11 bases. CDR3 protein: CASSFENPAEAFF. CDR3 nucleotide sequence: TGTGCCAGCAGTTTTGAGAACCCCGCTGAAGCTTTCTTT.

On this clone: The junction departs from germline at one end; a sequencing error may be responsible. The chain recombines TRBV28 with TRBJ1-2; D may be TRBD1 (6 bases). The germline V gene encodes CDR1 MDHEN and CDR2 SYDVKM. CDR3 length equals 12 residues. CDR3 sequence (DNA): TGTGCCAGCAGACTACAGGGTATTGGCTACCCCTTC. Its translation: CASRLQGIGYPF.

The chain recombines TRBV5-6 with TRBJ2-3, with TRBD1 as a possible D gene (6 bases). Germline loops: CDR1 SGHDT, CDR2 YYEEEE. Trimming stripped 4 bases from V and 4 bases from J, with 10 bases between. The CDR3 sequence is 13 residues long. DNA for the CDR3: TGTGCCAGCAGCCCCCAGGGGTCAGATACGCAGTATTTT. It specifies CASSPQGSDTQYF.

The genes are TRBV12-5 and TRBJ1-2, with D uncertain. From germline, CDR1 is LGHNT and CDR2 FRNRAP. Trimming took 3 bases from V and 0 from J, leaving 8 bases between them. The CDR3 length is 14 residues. The CDR3 region is CASGFSGANYGYTF. CDR3 nucleotide sequence: TGTGCTAGTGGTTTTTCGGGTGCTAACTATGGCTACACCTTC.

This clone came up a few times. The V gene is TRBV15, the J gene TRBJ1-2, with D possibly TRBD1 on 6 matching bases. The CDR3 has 13 residues. V lost 7 bases to trimming and J lost 4 bases, with 13 bases between them. Germline CDR1 is LNHNV and CDR2 is YYDKDF (reference sequence). CDR3 amino acids: CATNKDRIYGYTF. CDR3 DNA: TGTGCCACCAATAAAGACAGGATCTATGGCTACACCTTC.

Regarding this clone: The junction and the germline gene differ at one end; a read error may be behind it. The genes are TRBV5-1 and TRBJ1-2, with 9 nucleotides matching TRBD1. This CDR3 region has 9 residues. The germline V gene has CDR1 SGHRS and CDR2 YFSETQ. This CDR3 reads CASRGGTGF. DNA of the CDR3: TGCGCCAGCAGGGGCGGGACAGGGTTC.

This clone was recorded only once. The V and J genes are TRBV5-1 and TRBJ2-1, with TRBD1 identical over 12 bases. Per the germline V gene, CDR1 is SGHRS and CDR2 is YFSETQ. J lost 1 base, V lost 4 bases, and 12 bases had no gene match. There are 19 residues in the CDR3. The CDR3 loop is CASSTEPGQGALSYNEQFF. In nucleotides, the CDR3 is TGCGCCAGCAGCACCGAACCGGGACAGGGGGCACTTTCCTACAATGAGCAGTTCTTC.

CDR3: CASTRTGDNEQFF. CDR3 nucleotides: TGTGCCAGCACCAGGACAGGGGACAATGAGCAGTTCTTC. The rearrangement uses TRBV6-1 and TRBJ2-1; 9 bases align to TRBD1. Germline V lookup: CDR1 MNHNS, CDR2 SASEGT. This CDR3 has 13 residues. J was trimmed by 5 bases and V by 7 bases; bases with no gene match: 3.

The gene calls are TRBV7-2 and TRBJ2-7, with 8 bases matching TRBD2. The CDR3 spans 15 residues. Per germline, CDR1 SGHTA and CDR2 FQGNSA. V shed 4 bases, J shed 0 bases, and the junction held 5 bases outside the gene matches. The DNA of the CDR3 is TGTGCCAGCAGCTGGATTAGCGGGGACTCCTACGAGCAGTACTTC. Translated, it gives CASSWISGDSYEQYF.

The chain employs TRBV5-1 and TRBJ2-5; no reliable D call. This CDR3 is built from 12 residues. From germline, CDR1 is SGHRS and CDR2 YFSETQ. V gave up 4 bases and J gave up 5 bases, with 9 bases separating them. This CDR3 is CASSRVGETQYF. CDR3 DNA: TGCGCCAGCAGCCGGGTTGGGGAGACCCAGTACTTC.

V gene TRBV19 combines with J gene TRBJ1-2, with TRBD1 identical over 11 bases. This CDR3 is 13 amino acids long. V was pared by 5 bases and J by 8 bases, with 4 bases of the junction left unmatched. Germline CDR1 LNHDA, CDR2 SQIVND (reference sequence). The CDR3 here is CASSGTGGRGYTF. The CDR3, as DNA: TGTGCCAGTAGTGGGACAGGGGGACGCGGCTACACCTTC.

The chain has TRBV4-3 and TRBJ2-3; 8 bases align to TRBD2. Germline CDR1 LGHNA, CDR2 YSLEER. Trimming at V came to 4 bases and at J to 2 bases, leaving 5 bases not matched to a gene. The CDR3 spans 15 residues. The CDR3 nucleotides are TGCGCCAGCAGCCTGAGCGGGGGTTACACAGATACGCAGTATTTT. Translation gives CASSLSGGYTDTQYF.

J is TRBJ2-3 and V is TRBV28; 8 nucleotides line up with TRBD1. CDR1 MDHEN and CDR2 SYDVKM come from the germline V gene. Losses at the gene ends were 6 bases for V and 1 base for J; bases not matched to a gene: 6. This CDR3 has 15 amino acids. CDR3 in DNA: TGTGCCAGCAGCCTAGGACAGGGACGCACAGATACGCAGTATTTT. It codes for CASSLGQGRTDTQYF.

The V gene is TRBV29-1, the J gene TRBJ1-2, with D unclear. Trimming shortened V by 3 bases and J by 5 bases, and 19 bases separated the two germline ends. This CDR3 is built from 15 residues. Germline V gene lookup returns CDR1 SQVTM and CDR2 ANQGSEA. The CDR3, as DNA: TGCAGCGTTGATACTCCGACAACCAACGTATATGGCTACACCTTC. Its protein is CSVDTPTTNVYGYTF.

The chain recombines TRBV2 with TRBJ2-1; D is possibly TRBD2 (7 bases). The CDR3 consists of 12 residues. CDR1 and CDR2 from the germline V gene are SNHLY and FYNNEI. The CDR3 DNA sequence: TGTGCGACGAGGGGGGGCTTCTCTGAGCAGTTCTTC. Its translation: CATRGGFSEQFF.